Listed here are 2 T cell receptor beta chains from one sample, sequenced in a study of a mutant IDH1 vaccine in newly diagnosed glioma. Their antigen targets remain unknown. As for time point: week 23, last vaccination. Vaccination used 300 ug of mutant IDH1 20-mer peptide per dose, with topical imiquimod. Clones were read by immunoSEQ multiplex PCR, and TCRdb kept only the in-frame ones, dropping some. The table shows about 56,000 clones, with 87% occurring only once. The source was PBMCs, collected from a glioma patient whose treatment included an IDH1 peptide vaccine. These receptors all stem from a man in his forties with glioma.

V usage is TRBV9 and J usage is TRBJ1-5, with D tentatively TRBD1 (5 bases). This CDR3 spans 15 amino acids. The V gene lost 4 bases and the J gene lost 4 bases, with 15 bases spanning the gap. From germline, CDR1 is SGDLS and CDR2 YYNGEE. The DNA of the CDR3 is TGTGCCAGCAGCACAGGCCATGCTTTAAATCAGCCCCAGCATTTT. As protein: CASSTGHALNQPQHF.

The V and J genes are TRBV20-1 and TRBJ2-7; a weak D match, TRBD2 (5 bases). CDR1 and CDR2 from the germline V gene are DFQATT and SNEGSKA (reference sequence). The length of the CDR3 is 10 residues. The germline V and J ends were trimmed by 6 bases and 3 bases, with 6 bases remaining between them. The CDR3 coding sequence is TGCAGTGCCGGGAACTACGAGCAGTACTTC. Protein: CSAGNYEQYF.